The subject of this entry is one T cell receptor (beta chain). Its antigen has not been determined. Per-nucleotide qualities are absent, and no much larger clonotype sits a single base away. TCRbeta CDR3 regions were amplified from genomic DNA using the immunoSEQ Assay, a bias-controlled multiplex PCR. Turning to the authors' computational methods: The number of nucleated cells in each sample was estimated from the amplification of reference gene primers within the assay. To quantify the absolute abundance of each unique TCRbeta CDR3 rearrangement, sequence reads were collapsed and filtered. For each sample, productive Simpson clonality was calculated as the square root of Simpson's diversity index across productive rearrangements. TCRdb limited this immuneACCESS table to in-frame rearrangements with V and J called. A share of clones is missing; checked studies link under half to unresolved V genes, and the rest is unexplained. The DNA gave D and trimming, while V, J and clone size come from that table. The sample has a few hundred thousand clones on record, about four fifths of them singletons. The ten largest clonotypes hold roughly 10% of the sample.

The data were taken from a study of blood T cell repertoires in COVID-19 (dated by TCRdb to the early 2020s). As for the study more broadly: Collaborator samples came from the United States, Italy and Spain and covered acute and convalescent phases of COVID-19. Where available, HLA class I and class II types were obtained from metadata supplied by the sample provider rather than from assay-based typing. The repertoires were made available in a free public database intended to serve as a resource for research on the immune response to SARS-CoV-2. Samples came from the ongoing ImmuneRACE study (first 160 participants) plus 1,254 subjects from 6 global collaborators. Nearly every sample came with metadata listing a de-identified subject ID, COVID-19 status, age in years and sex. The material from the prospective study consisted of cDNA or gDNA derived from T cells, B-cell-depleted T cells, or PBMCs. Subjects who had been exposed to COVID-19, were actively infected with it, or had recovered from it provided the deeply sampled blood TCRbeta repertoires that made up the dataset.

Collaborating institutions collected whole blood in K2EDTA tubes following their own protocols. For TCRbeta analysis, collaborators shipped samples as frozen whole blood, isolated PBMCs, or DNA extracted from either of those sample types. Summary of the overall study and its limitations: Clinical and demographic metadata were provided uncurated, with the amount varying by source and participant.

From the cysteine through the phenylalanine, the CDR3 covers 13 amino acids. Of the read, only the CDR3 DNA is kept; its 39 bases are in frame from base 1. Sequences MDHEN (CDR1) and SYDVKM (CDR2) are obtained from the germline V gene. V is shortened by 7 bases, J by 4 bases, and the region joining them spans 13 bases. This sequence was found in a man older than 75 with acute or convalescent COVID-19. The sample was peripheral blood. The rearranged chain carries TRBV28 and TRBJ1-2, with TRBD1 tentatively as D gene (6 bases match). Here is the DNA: TGTGCCAGCAAACTGGCGGGGGCCTATGGCTACACCTTC. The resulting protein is CASKLAGAYGYTF.